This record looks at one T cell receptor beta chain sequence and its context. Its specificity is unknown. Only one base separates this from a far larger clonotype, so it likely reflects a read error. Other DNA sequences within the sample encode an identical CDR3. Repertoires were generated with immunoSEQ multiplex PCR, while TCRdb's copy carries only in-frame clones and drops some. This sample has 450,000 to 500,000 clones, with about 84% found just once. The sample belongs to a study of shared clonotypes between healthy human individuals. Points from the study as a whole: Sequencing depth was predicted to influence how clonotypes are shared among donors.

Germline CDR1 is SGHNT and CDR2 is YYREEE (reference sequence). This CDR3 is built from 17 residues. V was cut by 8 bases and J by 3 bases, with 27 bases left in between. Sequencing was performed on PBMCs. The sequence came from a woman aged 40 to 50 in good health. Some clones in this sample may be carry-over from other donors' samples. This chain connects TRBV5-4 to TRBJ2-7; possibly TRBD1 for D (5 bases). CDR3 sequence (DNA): TGTGCCAGTAGCAAAGGACAAACCTTCGGGCCGATCTACGAGCAGTACTTC. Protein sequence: CASSKGQTFGPIYEQYF.